This TCR beta chain was sequenced during a study of blood T cell repertoires in COVID-19. Study at large: The United States, Italy and Spain supplied acute and convalescent COVID-19 samples. Sources were T cells, B-cell-depleted T cells, or PBMCs; the material itself was cDNA or gDNA.

Trimming cost V 5 bases and J 1 base; bases outside gene matches: 3. The CDR3 sequence is 14 residues long. Germline V lookup: CDR1 SGHNT, CDR2 YENEEA. This clone was counted between two and nine times. Using immunoSEQ multiplex PCR, the repertoire was profiled, and TCRdb retains in-frame clones only, with some absent. Seen here are some 240,000 clones, approximately 80% observed once, and the top ten hold about 10%. Source material: peripheral blood. The gene calls are TRBV11-3 and TRBJ2-5; TRBD1 aligns across 8 bases. The receptor comes from a man in his forties or fifties with active or convalescent COVID-19. CDR3 coding DNA: TGTGCCAGCAGCCGACAGGGGACCCAAGAGACCCAGTACTTC. Amino acid sequence: CASSRQGTQETQYF. Looking up the rest from reference TRBV11-3 and TRBJ2-5 gives the full variable domain: EAGVVQSPRYKIIEKKQPVAFWCNPISGHNTLYWYLQNLGQGPELLIRYENEEAVDDSQLPKDRFSAERLKGVDSTLKIQPAELGDSAVYLCASSRQGTQETQYFGPGTRLLVL.